The TCR beta chain under discussion was sequenced for a study of cytomegalovirus exposure and HLA in healthy donors (dated by TCRdb to between 2016 and 2019). In terms of the full investigation: An earlier analysis of 550 to 700 of the donors reported roughly 270 Gb of sequence data and more than 90 million unique TCR beta sequences from 150 million to 200 million T cells. About 280 gigabases of sequencing data and approximately 84 million unique TCR sequences were included in an early release covering about 620 HLA-typed donors. Among the approximately 420 genotyped donors, 75% to 90% belonged to the genetic ancestry cluster associated with self-reported Caucasian donors. The study aimed to test whether cataloging public T cell receptors could reveal signatures of past pathogen exposure. The study used immunosequencing to profile the T cell repertoires of 666 subjects and linked those repertoires to cytomegalovirus serostatus. In addition to the first cohort of 650 to 750 subjects, a separate validation cohort of 130 or so different subjects was used. To predict cytomegalovirus infection status, the study brought together high-throughput TCR immunosequencing, statistical association of individual TCRs with disease status, and machine learning. A later analysis re-examined previously published TCR beta repertoires from more than 550 donors and added high-resolution HLA genotyping to investigate patterns of TCR occurrence. The later analysis used no new phenotypic data to find candidate immune exposures, relying instead on TCR beta sequences and their occurrence across donors. An earlier analysis of approximately 640 of the donors applied high-throughput TCR beta sequencing to assess whether each TCR beta V gene segment acted as functional or pseudogenic. Alongside the repertoire data, information on donor age, sex, ethnicity and CMV serostatus was compiled. Genome-wide SNP genotypes for about 65% of the roughly 700 donors were used in a later genetic analysis, which treated that subset as a discovery cohort. Every discovery cohort repertoire had been produced on one sequencing platform. Both class I and class II loci were covered by HLA typing, at four-digit resolution. Typing coverage differed by locus: A, B, C, DRB1 and DQB1 were typed in roughly 620-630 donors, DQA1 in about 500, DPA1 in some 610, and DPB1 in 472. Roughly five DR-DQ haplotypes were handled as single units for association and clustering, since linkage in the cohort was strong. Among around 400 genotyped donors of the cohort, an average of approximately 240,000 unique TCR beta nucleotide sequences were sequenced per donor, roughly a sixth of them non-productive. Results and caveats for the whole study, not just this receptor: Linkage disequilibrium might explain the correlated functional status among segregating V segments, but an unknown experimental factor could not be ruled out. A few of the identified cytomegalovirus-associated TCR beta chains were confirmed in vitro to be specific for cytomegalovirus antigens. Because HLA typing was missing for some donors at each locus, association tests included only the typed subset. A further reported finding was that TCR beta sequences accurately predicted the HLA-A and HLA-B alleles for most subjects in the first cohort. Assigning TCR associations to individual alleles was difficult when HLA alleles, especially DR and DQ, strongly co-occurred. The cohort was sequenced for TCR beta chains only, and without alpha or paired-chain data the features that could be detected were limited. Sequencing depth was assumed to be roughly uniform across donors in the presence/absence analyses, though that assumption may not hold. A later analysis found that HLA-associated TCR beta chains were more clonally expanded and had lower generation probabilities than equally common non-associated chains. Several of the top co-occurrence clusters appeared to be linked to parvovirus B19, influenza, CMV and Epstein-Barr virus, according to a later analysis. In an earlier analysis of roughly 560 of the donors, most TCR beta V segments were observed in productive rearrangements about 87% or about 30% of the time, broadly matching IMGT annotations. The study gave a list of 150 to 200 TCR beta chains associated with cytomegalovirus. In a later analysis, some 17,000 TCR beta sequences were associated with specific HLA alleles at a false discovery rate of 0.05. A cluster of highly shared sequence variants was judged likely to be a technical artifact of the sequencing pipeline. Some IMGT-functional V segments, including TRBV6-2 and TRBV6-3, could not be distinguished by the 87-base-pair reads and were therefore excluded. Across donors, most TCR sequences were observed very rarely, whereas some public TCRs were present in many individuals. In a later genetic analysis, a missense DCLRE1C variant was associated with V-gene and J-gene trimming of TCR beta chains, and the association was replicated in an independent cohort. In a later analysis, most CMV-associated TCR beta chains were found to appear HLA-restricted, with HLA associations seemingly driven largely by CMV exposure. In a later genetic analysis, fewer N-insertions in productive TCRs were reported among donors in an Asian-associated ancestry cluster than the roughly 640-donor mean. In a later analysis, the rate of TCR association differed among HLA loci, with DRB1 alleles having the most associated TCRs and HLA-C alleles having the fewest. The classifier was reported to diagnose cytomegalovirus status with high specificity and sensitivity in both the original and validation cohorts. Because counts were too low, more than 15 rarely observed V segments, including chromosome 9 orphons, were excluded from the earlier analysis of roughly 580 of the donors. According to the authors, the approach could potentially be generalized to other disease states and immunological phenotypes. The only immune exposure information available for the cohort was CMV serostatus.

The cohort was made up of approximately 700 healthy bone marrow donors. Cohort members were all nominally healthy when sampled, although unrecorded immune exposures were likely present. The donor tested CMV seronegative and was one of the 352 seronegative cohort members. A peripheral blood sample was provided by each donor, and peripheral blood mononuclear cells were used for TCR beta sequencing. The Qiagen DNeasy Blood Extraction Kit was used to extract genomic DNA from the blood cell samples. Libraries came from the immunoSEQ multiplex PCR assay. The multiplex PCR relied on a mix of 60 forward primers for TCR Vbeta segments and 13 reverse primers for TCR Jbeta segments. The CDR3 region of rearranged TCR beta genes was amplified from genomic DNA with a multiplex PCR assay. On the Illumina HiSeq System, the amplified TCR beta libraries were sequenced as 87-base-pair reads. For the original study's pipeline: Across the roughly 670 repertoires, a later analysis counted approximately 75 million unique TCR beta chains, some 11 million of which were shared by at least two donors. Raw reads were error-corrected and collapsed into unique sequences with a nearest-neighbor algorithm that merged closely related sequences to remove PCR and sequencing errors. Alignment of CDR3 sequences to IMGT reference sequences was used to assign V, D and J gene segments. For a sequence to be retained, a match of at least six nucleotides was required to both a V gene segment and a J gene segment. Rearrangements were classified as productive when the CDR3 lacked stop codons and remained in frame with V and J, and all other rearrangements were classified as non-productive. Following IMGT convention, CDR3 was defined as the stretch from the second conserved V-encoded cysteine up to the conserved J-encoded phenylalanine. The earlier analysis of some 600 of the donors excluded sequences that lacked an unambiguous match to a single V gene segment. In an earlier analysis of 587 of the donors, V segments were called functional above 56.7% productive rearrangements and were called segregating when the between-donor standard deviation exceeded 5%. A statistical classification framework was built for diagnosing cytomegalovirus status from the catalog of TCR beta chain sequences. In a later analysis, V and J genes were assigned by comparing TCR nucleotide sequences against IMGT/GENE-DB human TR gene sequences. The TCRdist pipeline was used in a later analysis to assign CDR3 sequences and most-parsimonious VDJ recombination scenarios. In a later analysis, each TCR beta chain was defined by its CDR3 amino acid sequence together with its V-gene family, and reads without a unique V-gene family were excluded. To address suspected cross-contamination and a sequencing artifact, a later analysis removed 592 highly shared, low-generation-probability nucleotide sequences. For each public chain, a later analysis derived a clonal expansion index from normalized ranks of inferred template counts within each repertoire. In a later analysis, generation probabilities were computed with a VDJ recombination model fitted to out-of-frame rearrangements, and the resulting probabilities were checked against IGoR. In a later analysis, hypergeometric tests were used to score TCR-TCR, TCR-HLA and TCR-CMV co-occurrence, with a repertoire-size bias correction applied to TCR pairs. A later analysis estimated false discovery rates by permuting HLA or CMV assignments 20 times. In a later analysis, co-occurring TCRs were grouped using DBSCAN, and TCRdist sequence similarity was added for clustering within HLA-allele-positive subsets. Co-occurrence clustering excluded repertoires with fewer than 30,000 or more than 120,000 public chains, plus five with anomalous nucleotide sharing. TCRdb's version of the immuneACCESS table is confined to in-frame rearrangements and falls short of the full clone set. An unresolved V gene accounts for under half of the shortfall where checked; the remainder is of unknown origin. V, J and clone size are taken as reported in that table, and D and trimming were inferred from the DNA itself. For this sample the table gives about 69,000 clones, of which less than 70% were detected only once. Jointly, the top ten make up roughly 11% of the sample.

A remark on this clone: What this receptor recognizes is not known. No much larger clonotype is one base removed from it; base qualities were not supplied.

From its cysteine to its phenylalanine, the CDR3 spans 15 amino acids. CDR3 DNA only is kept here, 45 bases in frame from base 1. The germline V gene sets CDR1 to MRHNA and CDR2 to SNTAGT. From V the trimming removes 5 bases and from J it removes 8 bases, while the gene matches leave 5 bases of the junction unaccounted for. The clonotype originates from a woman aged 25 to 39 in good health and CMV-seronegative. The sample taken for sequencing was PBMCs. This sequence uses TRBV6-4 and TRBJ2-1, with 14 bases in between that match TRBD2. The DNA sequence follows: TGTGCCAGCAGTAAGACTAGCGGGGGGGCCGATGAGCAGTTCTTC. Its translation reads: CASSKTSGGADEQFF.